Below, 15 T cell receptor beta chains from the same sample are listed, as sequenced in a study of blood T cells in healthy people across ages. A J-beta primer mix and a sample-barcoded 5' primer were used in a second PCR of roughly 7 to 12 cycles. TCRdb re-derived calls from the 5' RACE reads in MiXCR, one entry per CDR3 protein. This table has roughly 1,300,000 distinct CDR3 sequences, 59% appearing once. The sample taken for sequencing was blood. The receptors were gathered from a man aged 18-30 years in good health.

The gene calls are TRBV27 and TRBJ2-7; the D gene could be TRBD1 or TRBD2 (5 bases each). Trimming stripped 10 bases from V and 7 bases from J, with 20 bases between. There are 13 residues in the CDR3. Per the germline V gene, CDR1 is MNHEY and CDR2 is SMNVEV (reference sequence). CDR3 amino acids: CATTGPSHNEQYF. CDR3 coding DNA: TGTGCCACCACGGGACCGAGCCACAATGAGCAGTACTTC.

This clonotype has a single count. The chain is built from TRBV4-2 and TRBJ1-6; D gene unclear. CDR3 length equals 13 residues. Germline values: CDR1 LGHNA, CDR2 YNFKEQ. Trimming took off 1 base at V and 11 bases at J, with 9 bases between the two ends. The CDR3 is CASSQARAAPLHF. The CDR3 nucleotides read TGTGCCAGCAGCCAAGCTAGGGCTGCACCCCTCCACTTT.

This clonotype occurred a few times. The rearrangement links TRBV12-3 or TRBV12-4 to TRBJ1-2; 8 bases are shared with TRBD1. The junction had 3 bases not matched to a gene; V was cut back by 5 bases and J by 4 bases. This CDR3 comprises 13 residues. Written as DNA, the CDR3 is TGTGCCAGCAGTCGGACAGGGTTCTATGGCTACACCTTC. Translation: CASSRTGFYGYTF.

The chain recombines TRBV5-6 with TRBJ2-1; 13 nucleotides agree with TRBD2. The CDR3 has 19 amino acids. The V and J ends lost 1 base and 13 bases, in that order; junction bases with no gene match: 20. Germline CDR1 SGHDT, CDR2 YYEEEE. The CDR3 region is CASSLTLTSGGLNGETQFF. The DNA for the CDR3 is TGTGCCAGCAGCTTGACCTTGACTAGCGGGGGGCTTAACGGGGAGACCCAGTTCTTC.

The chain is built from TRBV27 and TRBJ2-5, with D tentatively TRBD1 or TRBD2 (5 bases each). The CDR3 is 13 residues long. CDR1 is MNHEY, CDR2 SMNVEV, per germline (reference sequence). V dropped 8 bases and J dropped 1 base, with 11 bases sitting between them. This CDR3 reads CASRDQTQETQYF. The CDR3 DNA sequence: TGTGCCAGCCGGGACCAGACCCAAGAGACCCAGTACTTC.

This clonotype was picked up one time. One end of the junction varies from germline; a read error may be responsible. The rearrangement joins TRBV6-2 or TRBV6-3 to TRBJ2-5; perhaps TRBD2 as D (5 bases). The length of the CDR3 is 11 residues. Germline V gene sequence: CDR1 MNHEY, CDR2 SVGEGT. The chain's CDR3 is CTSSYFGEQYF. CDR3 sequence (DNA): TGTACCAGCAGTTACTTCGGGGAGCAGTACTTC.

Details on this clonotype: This may be a read error: a much more frequent sequence differs by one nucleotide. The chain is built from TRBV6-2 or TRBV6-3 and TRBJ2-3, with D perhaps matching TRBD1 or TRBD2 (5 bases each). The CDR3 totals 16 residues. V was shortened by 5 bases and J by 2 bases, with 17 bases between the two germline ends. CDR1 MNHEY and CDR2 SVGEGT come from the germline V gene. The CDR3 here is CASSPGRIPLTDTQYF. As DNA, the CDR3 is TGTGCCAGCAGTCCGGGACGGATCCCCCTCACAGATACGCAGTATTTT.

This chain joins TRBV2 and TRBJ1-2; no reliable D call. Trimming left V 3 bases short and J 1 base short, with 6 bases between. This CDR3 contains 13 residues. Per the germline V gene, CDR1 is SNHLY and CDR2 is FYNNEI. CDR3 residues: CASSDRGNYGYTF. The CDR3 DNA reads as TGTGCCAGCAGTGATCGGGGTAACTATGGCTACACCTTC. The variable domain in full, with the rest retrieved from reference TRBV2 and TRBJ1-2, is EPEVTQTPSHQVTQMGQEVILRCVPISNHLYFYWYRQILGQKVEFLVSFYNNEISEKSEIFDDQFSVERPDGSNFTLKIRSTKLEDSAMYFCASSDRGNYGYTFGSGTRLTVV.

CDR3 region: CASSWGQSSPLHF. The CDR3 DNA is TGTGCCAGCAGTTGGGGACAGAGCTCACCCCTCCACTTT. The chain combines TRBV12-3 or TRBV12-4 with TRBJ1-6; 7 bases align to TRBD1. V lost 4 bases to trimming and J lost 10 bases; unmatched junction nucleotides: 4. CDR3 size: 13 residues.

This clonotype was observed a few times. One end of the junction does not line up with germline, which may come from a read error. The chain carries TRBV5-1 and TRBJ2-1; TRBD2 matches 10 bases. Germline assignment: CDR1 SGHRS and CDR2 YFSETQ. The CDR3 extends over 15 amino acids. The CDR3 bases are TGCGCCAGCACCAGGACTAGCGGCTCCAACAATGAGCAGTTCTTC. Residues: CASTRTSGSNNEQFF.

The chain combines TRBV20-1 with TRBJ2-7, with 8 bases lining up with TRBD1. V gave up 5 bases and J gave up 0 bases; unmatched junction bases: 6. This CDR3 has 14 residues. Germline lookup yields CDR1 DFQATT and CDR2 SNEGSKA (reference sequence). The CDR3 loop is CSALYRGSSYEQYF. CDR3 DNA: TGCAGTGCTCTCTACAGGGGGAGCTCCTACGAGCAGTACTTC.

The chain couples TRBV20-1 to TRBJ2-1; 7 bases line up with TRBD2. Unmatched junction bases numbered 13, after V lost 3 bases and J lost 2 bases. The CDR3 sequence is 17 residues long. Germline assignment: CDR1 DFQATT and CDR2 SNEGSKA (reference sequence). The CDR3 here is CSARSYEAGETYNEQFF. The CDR3 DNA reads TGCAGTGCTAGGTCCTATGAGGCGGGAGAAACCTACAATGAGCAGTTCTTC.

This clonotype was picked up a small number of times. This sequence joins TRBV15 and TRBJ1-4, with D unresolved. Germline values: CDR1 LNHNV, CDR2 YYDKDF (reference sequence). V was trimmed by 2 bases and J by 6 bases, leaving 13 bases between them. This CDR3 has 15 amino acids. The CDR3 DNA follows: TGTGCCACCAGCAGAAGTTCCCGGCGGCATGAAAAACTGTTTTTT. Its protein product is CATSRSSRRHEKLFF.

This clonotype was detected only once. The V call is TRBV5-1, the J call TRBJ2-7; D is tentatively TRBD1 or TRBD2 (5 bases each). CDR3 length: 16 amino acids. Germline values: CDR1 SGHRS, CDR2 YFSETQ. The V end was cut by 3 bases, the J end by 0 bases, with 16 bases between. CDR3 sequence reads: CASSYGGRGNSYEQYF. The CDR3 DNA reads as TGCGCCAGCAGCTATGGAGGCCGGGGCAACTCCTACGAGCAGTACTTC.

This chain connects TRBV6-1 to TRBJ1-5; D gene unclear. Germline V gives CDR1 MNHNS, CDR2 SASEGT. With 7 bases removed from V and 6 bases from J, the gap between germline ends came to 19 bases. The CDR3 has 15 amino acids. CDR3 residues: CASKNPGRSSQPQHF. CDR3 coding DNA: TGTGCCAGCAAGAATCCAGGCAGGTCATCTCAGCCCCAGCATTTT.